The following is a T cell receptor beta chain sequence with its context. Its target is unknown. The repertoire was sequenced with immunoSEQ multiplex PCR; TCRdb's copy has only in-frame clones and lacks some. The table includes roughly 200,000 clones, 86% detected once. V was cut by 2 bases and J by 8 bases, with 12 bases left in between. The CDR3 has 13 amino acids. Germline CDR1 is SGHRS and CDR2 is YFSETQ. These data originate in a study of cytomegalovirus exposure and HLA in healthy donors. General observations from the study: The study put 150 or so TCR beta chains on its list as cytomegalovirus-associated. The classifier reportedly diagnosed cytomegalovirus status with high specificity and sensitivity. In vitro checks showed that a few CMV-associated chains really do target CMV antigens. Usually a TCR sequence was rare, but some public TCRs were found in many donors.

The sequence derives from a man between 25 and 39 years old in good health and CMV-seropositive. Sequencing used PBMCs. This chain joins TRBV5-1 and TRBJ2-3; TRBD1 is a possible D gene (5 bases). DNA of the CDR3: TGCGCCAGCAGCTTCGAAGGCAGGGCTACGCAGTATTTT. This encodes CASSFEGRATQYF.